This T cell receptor beta chain appears in the sequencing data of a study of beta chain features in type 1 diabetes. This clone was seen a handful of times. Germline V lookup: CDR1 SGDLS, CDR2 YYNGEE. The V and J ends lost 0 bases and 4 bases, in that order; junction bases with no gene match: 4. The CDR3 is made up of 16 amino acids. Isolated RNA was reverse transcribed in full, so expressed TCRB transcripts were sequenced. Sequencing was performed with immunoSEQ multiplex PCR; in TCRdb, only in-frame clones are kept and a portion is missing. The data hold some 230,000 clones, with about 9.3% observed a single time.

The material sequenced was naive CD4+ T cells from blood. This sequence originates from a woman aged 18-29 years in good health. The chain uses TRBV9 and TRBJ2-2, with 9 bases that match TRBD2. The CDR3 region is CASSVAGLAITGELFF. The CDR3 bases are TGTGCCAGCAGCGTAGCTGGACTAGCGATCACCGGGGAGCTGTTTTTT.